This T cell receptor (beta chain) comes out of a study of identical twins. The germline V gene encodes CDR1 MNHNS and CDR2 SASEGT. The CDR3 extends over 16 amino acids. The germline V and J ends were trimmed by 6 bases and 4 bases, with 21 bases remaining between them. TCRdb re-called the 5' RACE reads with MiXCR, one entry per CDR3 protein. The sample lists around 230,000 distinct CDR3 sequences; less than 9.5% were seen once. This clonotype was counted at least ten times. The clonotype was recovered from a young woman in good health. This chain links TRBV6-1 with TRBJ2-5, with D possibly being TRBD2 (5 bases). The sequenced sample was memory (CD45RO+) T cells sorted from blood. CDR3 protein: CASSPGRVDPRETQYF. CDR3 nucleotides: TGTGCCAGCAGCCCGGGAAGGGTAGATCCAAGAGAGACCCAGTACTTC.